This passage covers 18 T cell receptor beta chains from one sample sequenced in a study of T cells in women clearing cervical HPV infection. Clones were sequenced by immunoSEQ multiplex PCR, and TCRdb holds only the in-frame ones, with some missing. The sample table includes 20,000 to 25,000 clones. Sequencing was carried out using blood buffy coat. All receptors come from a woman aged 18-69 years with a cervical HPV16 infection that either progressed to CIN3+ or cleared (not recorded which).

About this clone: The read terminates 3 residues before the CDR3 end, so the remaining end is supplied by the germline J gene. The rearrangement links TRBV19 to TRBJ2-3, with 7 bases aligning to TRBD2. The junction had 5 bases not matched to a gene; V was cut back by 6 bases and J by 2 bases. The CDR3 has 14 residues. Looked up from germline, CDR1 is LNHDA and CDR2 is SQIVND (reference sequence). Incomplete CDR3 DNA: TGTGCCAGTAGAAAGCGGGACCCCACAGATACG. This encodes CASRKRDPTDT. The whole CDR3 is CASRKRDPTDTQYF.

Note on this clone: The read comes to an end 3 residues before the CDR3 does, leaving the germline J gene to fill in the end. The rearrangement joins TRBV20-1 to TRBJ2-5, with D possibly matching TRBD1 (5 bases). CDR1 is DFQATT and CDR2 is SNEGSKA in the germline V gene (reference sequence). Trimming pared 6 bases from V and 5 bases from J, leaving 25 bases between. The CDR3 totals 16 residues. The CDR3 loop is CSARSPLVQVGETQYF. The CDR3 DNA, read in part, is TGCAGTGCCCGCTCCCCCCTCGTACAGGTCGGGGAGACC.

As regards this clone: The CDR3 is cut off 3 residues early in the read; its end comes from the germline J gene. V is TRBV6-1 and J is TRBJ2-7; D might be TRBD2 (5 bases). Germline CDR1 reads MNHNS; CDR2 reads SASEGT. V lost 2 bases, J lost 1 base, and 9 bases lay in between. The CDR3 has 14 amino acids. CDR3: CASSEPGMSYEQYF. The DNA read from the CDR3 is TGTGCCAGCAGTGAACCGGGGATGTCCTACGAG.

Notes on this clone: Read coverage stops 3 residues before the CDR3 terminus; the germline J gene supplies the remainder. The rearrangement joins TRBV4-1 to TRBJ2-3; 9 bases line up with TRBD1. V lost 1 base and J lost 2; bases outside the gene matches: 1. The germline gives CDR1 MGHRA, CDR2 YSYEKL. This CDR3 has 15 residues. Incomplete CDR3 DNA: TGCGCCAGCAGCCAAGGGACAGGGGTCACAGATACG. It translates to CASSQGTGVTDT. The whole CDR3 protein is CASSQGTGVTDTQYF.

Remarks on this clone: The read falls 3 residues short of the CDR3 end, and the missing part is taken from the germline J gene. The chain couples TRBV6-2 or TRBV6-3 to TRBJ2-2; 7 nucleotides agree with TRBD1. This CDR3 has 14 residues. CDR1 MNHEY and CDR2 SVGEGT come from the germline V gene. Trimming at V came to 8 bases and at J to 2 bases, leaving 5 bases not matched to a gene. The part of the CDR3 DNA that was read is TGTGCCAGCCAGGACAGGTTAAACACCGGGGAG. Translating gives CASQDRLNTGE. The full CDR3 reads CASQDRLNTGELFF.

Remarks on this clone: The CDR3 end falls 3 residues outside the read, so it is completed with the germline J gene. The chain uses TRBV13 and TRBJ1-6; 9 nucleotides agree with TRBD1. The CDR3 consists of 15 residues. Unmatched junction bases numbered 7, after V lost 5 bases and J lost 8 bases. Germline lookup yields CDR1 PRHDT and CDR2 FYEKMQ (reference sequence). The CDR3 bases that were read are TGTGCCAGCAGCCTGACCGGGACAGGGTATTCACCC. This sequence encodes CASSLTGTGYSP. The CDR3 reads in full as CASSLTGTGYSPLHF.

To note about this clone: The read ends 3 residues before the CDR3 terminus; that terminus is restored from the germline J gene. The chain uses TRBV28 and TRBJ1-4; D is possibly TRBD1 (6 bases). V was shortened by 2 bases and J by 4 bases, with 14 bases between the two germline ends. Germline loops: CDR1 MDHEN, CDR2 SYDVKM. This CDR3 spans 16 amino acids. The part of the CDR3 DNA that was read is TGTGCCAGCAGTTTAAGGGGCGGGGGCCTTAATGAAAAA. It translates to CASSLRGGGLNEK. The whole CDR3 sequence is CASSLRGGGLNEKLFF.

Points on this clone: Coverage ceases 3 residues before the CDR3 finishes, and the germline J gene fills in the end. The chain employs TRBV7-3 and TRBJ2-1; 7 positions agree with TRBD2. The germline CDR1 and CDR2 sequences are SGHTA and FQGTGA. The CDR3 totals 18 residues. The J segment lost 0 bases and the V segment lost 4 bases, leaving 12 bases of the junction unmatched. CDR3 sequence reads: CASSSLRAGDSSYNEQFF. The covered CDR3 bases are TGTGCCAGCAGCTCCCTCCGTGCGGGGGATAGCTCCTACAATGAG.

In regard to this clone: The sequenced fragment ends 3 residues before the CDR3 boundary, so the rest is inferred from the germline J gene. The genes are TRBV12-3 or TRBV12-4 and TRBJ2-7, with 7 bases lining up with TRBD1. The V segment lost 7 bases and the J segment 0 bases; nucleotides outside the gene matches: 12. This CDR3 is built from 16 residues. CDR3 bases read: TGTGCCAGCACCCCCTCGGAACAGGGGCCCTCCTACGAG. Translated, it gives CASTPSEQGPSYE. The full-length CDR3 reads as CASTPSEQGPSYEQYF.

On this clone: The CDR3 end falls 3 residues outside the read, so it is completed with the germline J gene. V and J are TRBV19 and TRBJ1-2; a weak D match, TRBD1 (6 bases). The CDR3 sequence is 16 residues long. Germline-derived CDR1 and CDR2 are LNHDA and SQIVND (reference sequence). The CDR3 DNA, read in part, is TGTGCCAGTAGTAAATTCGCAGGGGATTTTGGGAATGAC. The encoded protein is CASSKFAGDFGND. The whole CDR3 is CASSKFAGDFGNDYTF.

Of note for this clone: The sequenced fragment ends 3 residues before the CDR3 boundary, so the rest is inferred from the germline J gene. The chain combines TRBV6-1 with TRBJ2-3; 9 nucleotides line up with TRBD2. This CDR3 is built from 16 residues. Germline CDR1 is MNHNS and CDR2 is SASEGT. After removal of 0 bases from V and 3 bases from J, the junction contained 4 bases not matched to a gene. The part of the CDR3 DNA that was read is TGTGCCAGCAGTGAAGCAGAAGCGGGAGGTACAGATACG. Encoded protein: CASSEAEAGGTDT. The whole CDR3 reads CASSEAEAGGTDTQYF.

Concerning this clone itself: The CDR3 goes on 3 residues after the read ends, and that part is filled in from the germline J gene. The rearrangement joins TRBV4-2 to TRBJ2-7, with unresolved D. Trimming removed 4 bases at V and 0 bases at J, with 13 bases between. The V gene's germline CDR1 is LGHNA and CDR2 YNFKEQ. CDR3 length equals 15 residues. The covered CDR3 bases are TGTGCCAGCAGCCCTCGCCGGGTGACCTCCTACGAG. It yields the protein CASSPRRVTSYE. The full CDR3 sequence reads CASSPRRVTSYEQYF.

As regards this clone: The read gets to within 3 residues of the CDR3 end, and the germline J gene fills in the rest. This chain connects TRBV18 to TRBJ2-3; possible D gene TRBD2, 5 bases. The CDR3 is 15 amino acids. The germline V gene encodes CDR1 KGHSH and CDR2 LQKENI. Trimming took 0 bases from V and 3 from J, leaving 10 bases between them. The covered CDR3 bases are TGTGCCAGCTCACCACCGGTGAGGGCTACAGATACG. Encoded protein: CASSPPVRATDT. In full, the CDR3 reads CASSPPVRATDTQYF.

Notes on this clone: The read terminates 3 residues before the CDR3 end, so the remaining end is supplied by the germline J gene. The rearrangement uses TRBV5-6 and TRBJ1-5; D is perhaps TRBD1 (6 bases). Per germline, CDR1 SGHDT and CDR2 YYEEEE. The CDR3 has 14 residues. V lost 0 bases, J lost 5 bases, and 9 bases lay in between. The CDR3 here is CASSLGQGHQPQHF. CDR3 DNA (partial): TGTGCCAGCAGCTTGGGGCAGGGGCATCAGCCC.

A word on this clone: With the read ending 3 residues before the CDR3 end, the germline J gene is used to fill in that end. V usage is TRBV19 and J usage is TRBJ2-7, with D perhaps TRBD1 (6 bases). Germline lookup yields CDR1 LNHDA and CDR2 SQIVND (reference sequence). The CDR3 consists of 12 residues. The V and J ends lost 1 base and 6 bases respectively, with 7 bases between them. The part of the CDR3 DNA that was read is TGTGCCAGTAGTATAGGCAGGGGCGAG. This sequence encodes CASSIGRGE. The complete CDR3 sequence is CASSIGRGEQYF.

Regarding this clone: Read data end 3 residues before the CDR3 end; the end is taken from the germline J gene. The rearrangement uses TRBV6-4 and TRBJ2-1; D unclear. CDR1 MRHNA and CDR2 SNTAGT come from the germline V gene. V was clipped by 7 bases and J by 2 bases, with 15 bases between them. The CDR3 totals 15 residues. The covered CDR3 bases are TGTGCCAGCATTAGAAAGCGAGTCCCCTACAATGAG. It yields the protein CASIRKRVPYNE. The entire CDR3 sequence reads CASIRKRVPYNEQFF.

About this clone: The read ends 3 residues early relative to the CDR3; the germline J gene fills the gap. The chain employs TRBV20-1 and TRBJ2-1; 11 bases agree with TRBD1. V was pared by 1 base and J by 9 bases, with 8 bases of the junction left unmatched. The CDR3 covers 15 residues. Per the germline V gene, CDR1 is DFQATT and CDR2 is SNEGSKA (reference sequence). The CDR3 bases that were read are TGCAGTGCTAGAGTATCCGGGACAGGGGGTTTTGAG. Translating gives CSARVSGTGGFE. The complete CDR3 sequence is CSARVSGTGGFEQFF.

The DNA read from the CDR3 is TGTGCCAGTAGTATAGGACCAGGGGGGTACAATGAC. Translated, it gives CASSIGPGGYND. The CDR3, in full, reads CASSIGPGGYNDYTF. This chain uses TRBV19 with TRBJ1-2; 7 bases agree with TRBD1. From the germline J gene comes the end of the CDR3, since the read stops 3 residues before it. This CDR3 comprises 15 residues. Germline V gene data show CDR1 as LNHDA and CDR2 as SQIVND (reference sequence).